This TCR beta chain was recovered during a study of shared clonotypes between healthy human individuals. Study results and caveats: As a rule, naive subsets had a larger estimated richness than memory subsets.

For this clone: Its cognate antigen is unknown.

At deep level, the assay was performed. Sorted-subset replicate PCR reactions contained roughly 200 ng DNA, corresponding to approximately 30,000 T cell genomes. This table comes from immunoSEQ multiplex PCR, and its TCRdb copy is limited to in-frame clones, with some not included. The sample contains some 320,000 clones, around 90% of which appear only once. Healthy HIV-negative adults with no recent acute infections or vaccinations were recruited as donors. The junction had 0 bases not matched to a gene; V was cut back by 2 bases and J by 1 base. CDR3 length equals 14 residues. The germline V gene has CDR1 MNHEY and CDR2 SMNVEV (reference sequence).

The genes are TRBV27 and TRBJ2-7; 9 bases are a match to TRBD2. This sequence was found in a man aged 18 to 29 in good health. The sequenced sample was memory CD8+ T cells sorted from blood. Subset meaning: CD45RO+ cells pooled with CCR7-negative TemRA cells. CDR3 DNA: TGTGCCAGCAGTTTAAGCGGGAGGTCCTACGAGCAGTACTTC. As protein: CASSLSGRSYEQYF.